A selection of T cell receptor beta chains follows, all from one sample in a study of CD8 T cells in acute hepatitis C reinfection. Produced via immunoSEQ multiplex PCR; TCRdb's table is partial and in-frame only. The sample lists fewer than 40,000 clones; approximately 85% were seen once. Sequencing input: naive CD8+ T cells from PBMCs. The source is a woman aged 18 to 35 who spontaneously cleared hepatitis C infection. Both conserved end residues are part of each CDR3. Fields, in order: clone size, J gene, V gene, D gene, CDR3 protein, CDR3 DNA. A D gene is named only where the DNA matches it firmly. Only part of the rows carry a size: once, few, many, or a class if the clone is expanded.

clone_size: .; j_call: TRBJ2-7; v_call: TRBV2; d_call: TRBD1; cdr3_aa: CARRPAGGEQYF; cdr3_nt: TGTGCCAGGCGCCCCGCAGGGGGCGAGCAGTACTTC
clone_size: once; j_call: TRBJ2-1; v_call: TRBV5-1; d_call: TRBD2; cdr3_aa: CASSAADLAGDYNEQFF; cdr3_nt: TGCGCCAGCAGCGCGGCGGATCTAGCGGGGGATTACAATGAGCAGTTCTTC
clone_size: .; j_call: TRBJ2-1; v_call: TRBV13; d_call: TRBD2; cdr3_aa: CASSLNLGFGTSGTTSYNEQFF; cdr3_nt: TGTGCCAGCAGCTTGAACTTAGGTTTTGGGACTAGCGGGACGACCTCCTACAATGAGCAGTTCTTC
clone_size: once; j_call: TRBJ1-3; v_call: TRBV19; d_call: .; cdr3_aa: CASSIGGLGNTIYF; cdr3_nt: TGTGCCAGTAGTATCGGGGGGCTTGGAAACACCATATATTTT
clone_size: .; j_call: TRBJ2-5; v_call: TRBV11-2; d_call: .; cdr3_aa: CASSLDPETQYF; cdr3_nt: TGTGCCAGCAGCTTAGATCCTGAGACCCAGTACTTC
clone_size: .; j_call: TRBJ2-5; v_call: TRBV15; d_call: TRBD2; cdr3_aa: CATSTLAGGRSETQYF; cdr3_nt: TGTGCCACCAGCACTTTAGCGGGAGGCCGCTCTGAGACCCAGTACTTC
clone_size: .; j_call: TRBJ2-2; v_call: TRBV19; d_call: .; cdr3_aa: CASSIAGLGGELFF; cdr3_nt: TGTGCCAGTAGTATAGCGGGGCTGGGCGGGGAGCTGTTTTTT
clone_size: .; j_call: TRBJ2-7; v_call: TRBV7-2; d_call: .; cdr3_aa: CASSFHRTYEQYF; cdr3_nt: TGTGCCAGCAGCTTCCACAGGACCTACGAGCAGTACTTC
clone_size: .; j_call: TRBJ2-7; v_call: TRBV13; d_call: .; cdr3_aa: CASSRPMDSYEQYF; cdr3_nt: TGTGCCAGCAGCCGACCGATGGACAGCTACGAGCAGTACTTC
clone_size: once; j_call: TRBJ2-1; v_call: TRBV19; d_call: TRBD2; cdr3_aa: CASSITSGSSSYNEQFF; cdr3_nt: TGTGCCAGTAGTATTACTAGCGGGTCGAGCTCCTACAATGAGCAGTTCTTC
clone_size: .; j_call: TRBJ2-2; v_call: TRBV7-3; d_call: .; cdr3_aa: CASSSSGAGELFF; cdr3_nt: TGTGCCAGCAGCTCTAGTGGGGCCGGGGAGCTGTTTTTT
clone_size: .; j_call: TRBJ1-1; v_call: TRBV9; d_call: .; cdr3_aa: CASSVAATSLGAFF; cdr3_nt: TGTGCCAGCAGCGTAGCGGCCACTTCCCTTGGGGCTTTCTTT
clone_size: .; j_call: TRBJ1-1; v_call: TRBV19; d_call: .; cdr3_aa: CASSDEMNTEAFF; cdr3_nt: TGTGCCAGTAGTGACGAAATGAACACTGAAGCTTTCTTT
clone_size: .; j_call: TRBJ2-2; v_call: TRBV5-1; d_call: .; cdr3_aa: CASSLVGVDTGELFF; cdr3_nt: TGCGCCAGCAGCTTGGTGGGAGTGGACACCGGGGAGCTGTTTTTT
clone_size: .; j_call: TRBJ2-5; v_call: TRBV27; d_call: TRBD2; cdr3_aa: CASASGSKETQYF; cdr3_nt: TGTGCCAGCGCTAGCGGGAGTAAAGAGACCCAGTACTTC
clone_size: once; j_call: TRBJ1-2; v_call: TRBV15; d_call: .; cdr3_aa: CATSRDRGDYGYTF; cdr3_nt: TGTGCCACCAGCAGAGATAGGGGTGACTATGGCTACACCTTC
clone_size: few; j_call: TRBJ1-1; v_call: TRBV25-1; d_call: .; cdr3_aa: CASSESGFVNTEAFF; cdr3_nt: TGTGCCAGCAGTGAATCGGGGTTTGTGAACACTGAAGCTTTCTTT
clone_size: .; j_call: TRBJ2-1; v_call: TRBV19; d_call: .; cdr3_aa: CASTHPSTGRAMDEQFF; cdr3_nt: TGTGCCAGTACTCATCCCTCGACGGGCAGGGCTATGGATGAGCAGTTCTTC
clone_size: .; j_call: TRBJ2-7; v_call: TRBV5-1; d_call: TRBD2; cdr3_aa: CASSSGRGDYYEQYF; cdr3_nt: TGCGCCAGCAGCTCTGGGCGGGGGGATTACTACGAGCAGTACTTC
clone_size: .; j_call: TRBJ2-7; v_call: TRBV2; d_call: .; cdr3_aa: CASRPGLIYEQYF; cdr3_nt: TGTGCCAGCAGGCCTGGACTTATCTACGAGCAGTACTTC
clone_size: .; j_call: TRBJ1-2; v_call: TRBV29-1; d_call: .; cdr3_aa: CSVAQKNYGYTF; cdr3_nt: TGCAGCGTTGCACAGAAAAACTATGGCTACACCTTC
clone_size: .; j_call: TRBJ2-2; v_call: TRBV21-1; d_call: .; cdr3_aa: CASRGTADPSNTGELFF; cdr3_nt: TGTGCCAGCAGAGGGACTGCCGACCCCTCGAACACCGGGGAGCTGTTTTTT
clone_size: once; j_call: TRBJ2-1; v_call: TRBV5-4; d_call: .; cdr3_aa: CASSRGNYNEQFF; cdr3_nt: TGTGCCAGCAGCCGGGGAAACTACAATGAGCAGTTCTTC
clone_size: once; j_call: TRBJ2-1; v_call: TRBV5-6; d_call: .; cdr3_aa: CASSLGGLTNEQFF; cdr3_nt: TGTGCCAGCAGCTTGGGTGGACTAACGAATGAGCAGTTCTTC
clone_size: .; j_call: TRBJ2-2; v_call: TRBV27; d_call: .; cdr3_aa: CASSNAAYGELFF; cdr3_nt: TGTGCCAGCAGCAACGCGGCGTACGGGGAGCTGTTTTTT
clone_size: .; j_call: TRBJ2-1; v_call: TRBV7-9; d_call: TRBD2; cdr3_aa: CASSLGALAGVSHEQFF; cdr3_nt: TGTGCCAGCAGCTTAGGTGCTCTAGCGGGAGTGTCCCATGAGCAGTTCTTC
clone_size: few; j_call: TRBJ1-5; v_call: TRBV9; d_call: .; cdr3_aa: CASSGTPYSNQPQHF; cdr3_nt: TGTGCCAGCAGCGGGACCCCGTATAGCAATCAGCCCCAGCATTTT
clone_size: few; j_call: TRBJ1-5; v_call: TRBV13; d_call: .; cdr3_aa: CASSKLDQPQHF; cdr3_nt: TGTGCCAGCAGCAAACTAGATCAGCCCCAGCATTTT
clone_size: .; j_call: TRBJ2-3; v_call: TRBV25-1; d_call: .; cdr3_aa: CASSEWGGNTDTQYF; cdr3_nt: TGTGCCAGCAGTGAATGGGGCGGCAACACAGATACGCAGTATTTT
clone_size: .; j_call: TRBJ1-6; v_call: TRBV7-9; d_call: TRBD1; cdr3_aa: CASSSYEGTVYNSPLHF; cdr3_nt: TGTGCCAGCAGCTCGTACGAAGGGACAGTTTATAATTCACCCCTCCACTTT
clone_size: .; j_call: TRBJ2-7; v_call: TRBV28; d_call: .; cdr3_aa: CASSKDSYEQYF; cdr3_nt: TGTGCCAGCAGCAAAGACAGCTACGAGCAGTACTTC
clone_size: .; j_call: TRBJ2-1; v_call: TRBV9; d_call: TRBD2; cdr3_aa: CASSPATPGLAVEQFF; cdr3_nt: TGTGCCAGCAGCCCAGCAACTCCGGGACTAGCGGTCGAGCAGTTCTTC
clone_size: .; j_call: TRBJ2-1; v_call: TRBV5-4; d_call: .; cdr3_aa: CASSLPRDEQFF; cdr3_nt: TGTGCCAGCAGCTTGCCGAGGGATGAGCAGTTCTTC
clone_size: once; j_call: TRBJ2-3; v_call: TRBV7-9; d_call: .; cdr3_aa: CASSPTGFWDTDTQYF; cdr3_nt: TGTGCCAGCAGCCCAACAGGGTTTTGGGACACAGATACGCAGTATTTT
clone_size: .; j_call: TRBJ2-2; v_call: TRBV27; d_call: .; cdr3_aa: CASRISSGGTLSTGELFF; cdr3_nt: TGTGCCAGCAGAATCAGTTCGGGTGGAACGTTGAGCACCGGGGAGCTGTTTTTT
clone_size: once; j_call: TRBJ2-7; v_call: TRBV6-1; d_call: TRBD2; cdr3_aa: CASSPGLADPYEQYF; cdr3_nt: TGTGCCAGCAGTCCCGGACTAGCGGACCCCTACGAGCAGTACTTC
clone_size: .; j_call: TRBJ1-1; v_call: TRBV27; d_call: .; cdr3_aa: CASSPGGNTEAFF; cdr3_nt: TGTGCCAGCAGCCCCGGGGGGAACACTGAAGCTTTCTTT
clone_size: .; j_call: TRBJ2-7; v_call: TRBV27; d_call: .; cdr3_aa: CASSLSSAGDYEQYF; cdr3_nt: TGTGCCAGCAGTTTATCATCAGCGGGTGACTACGAGCAGTACTTC
clone_size: .; j_call: TRBJ1-2; v_call: TRBV27; d_call: .; cdr3_aa: CASSFDITNYGYTF; cdr3_nt: TGTGCCAGCAGTTTCGACATAACTAACTATGGCTACACCTTC
clone_size: .; j_call: TRBJ2-2; v_call: TRBV7-9; d_call: TRBD2; cdr3_aa: CASIPAGGFPTGELFF; cdr3_nt: TGTGCCAGCATCCCAGCGGGAGGCTTCCCCACCGGGGAGCTGTTTTTT
clone_size: .; j_call: TRBJ2-1; v_call: TRBV6-5; d_call: .; cdr3_aa: CASSYTGPANEQFF; cdr3_nt: TGTGCCAGCAGTTACACGGGACCAGCTAACGAGCAGTTCTTC
clone_size: .; j_call: TRBJ2-1; v_call: TRBV19; d_call: .; cdr3_aa: CASSTSHDSYNEQFF; cdr3_nt: TGTGCCAGTAGTACCTCGCATGACTCCTACAATGAGCAGTTCTTC
clone_size: .; j_call: TRBJ1-1; v_call: TRBV20-1; d_call: .; cdr3_aa: CSARELRGAFF; cdr3_nt: TGCAGTGCTAGAGAACTACGAGGAGCTTTCTTT
clone_size: .; j_call: TRBJ1-2; v_call: TRBV19; d_call: .; cdr3_aa: CASSEANYGYTF; cdr3_nt: TGTGCCAGTAGTGAGGCAAACTATGGCTACACCTTC
clone_size: .; j_call: TRBJ2-6; v_call: TRBV10-2; d_call: TRBD1; cdr3_aa: CASSRRQGESSGANVLTF; cdr3_nt: TGCGCCAGCAGCAGGAGACAGGGGGAAAGCTCTGGGGCCAACGTCCTGACTTTC
clone_size: few; j_call: TRBJ2-7; v_call: TRBV11-2; d_call: TRBD2; cdr3_aa: CASSKTSGSFYEQYF; cdr3_nt: TGTGCCAGCAGCAAGACTAGCGGGAGCTTCTACGAGCAGTACTTC
clone_size: .; j_call: TRBJ1-2; v_call: TRBV7-8; d_call: TRBD1; cdr3_aa: CASSAGTGGLTNYGYTF; cdr3_nt: TGTGCCAGCAGCGCGGGGACAGGGGGGCTCACTAACTATGGCTACACCTTC
clone_size: once; j_call: TRBJ2-1; v_call: TRBV7-8; d_call: .; cdr3_aa: CATSYNEQFF; cdr3_nt: TGTGCCACCAGTTACAATGAGCAGTTCTTC
clone_size: once; j_call: TRBJ2-1; v_call: TRBV9; d_call: TRBD1; cdr3_aa: CASSPRTGNNEQFF; cdr3_nt: TGTGCCAGCAGCCCTCGGACAGGGAACAATGAGCAGTTCTTC
clone_size: .; j_call: TRBJ2-1; v_call: TRBV7-6; d_call: TRBD2; cdr3_aa: CASSLVPGLAGGNEQFF; cdr3_nt: TGTGCCAGCAGCTTAGTACCAGGGCTAGCGGGAGGGAATGAGCAGTTCTTC
clone_size: .; j_call: TRBJ1-2; v_call: TRBV19; d_call: TRBD1; cdr3_aa: CASSKETGYGYTF; cdr3_nt: TGTGCCAGTAGTAAAGAGACAGGGTATGGCTACACCTTC
clone_size: .; j_call: TRBJ2-2; v_call: TRBV7-3; d_call: TRBD2; cdr3_aa: CASSSIAGALVPNTGELFF; cdr3_nt: TGTGCCAGCAGCTCTATAGCGGGAGCGTTGGTCCCGAACACCGGGGAGCTGTTTTTT
clone_size: once; j_call: TRBJ2-5; v_call: TRBV7-9; d_call: .; cdr3_aa: CASSPTLETQYF; cdr3_nt: TGTGCCAGCAGCCCAACGCTGGAGACCCAGTACTTC
clone_size: .; j_call: TRBJ2-4; v_call: TRBV27; d_call: .; cdr3_aa: CASSLDRFQNIQYF; cdr3_nt: TGTGCCAGCAGTTTAGATCGGTTTCAAAACATTCAGTACTTC
clone_size: once; j_call: TRBJ2-7; v_call: TRBV27; d_call: .; cdr3_aa: CASSLSDSPHEQYF; cdr3_nt: TGTGCCAGCAGTTTATCAGACAGTCCCCACGAGCAGTACTTC
clone_size: .; j_call: TRBJ1-1; v_call: TRBV30; d_call: TRBD1; cdr3_aa: CAWRADRGFTEAFF; cdr3_nt: TGTGCCTGGAGGGCTGACAGGGGATTCACTGAAGCTTTCTTT
clone_size: .; j_call: TRBJ1-5; v_call: TRBV11-2; d_call: .; cdr3_aa: CASSLTRNSNQPQHF; cdr3_nt: TGTGCCAGCAGCTTAACGAGGAATAGCAATCAGCCCCAGCATTTT
clone_size: .; j_call: TRBJ2-1; v_call: TRBV7-6; d_call: TRBD2; cdr3_aa: CASSDWTSGRAVYNEQFF; cdr3_nt: TGTGCCAGCAGCGACTGGACTAGCGGGAGGGCCGTATACAATGAGCAGTTCTTC
clone_size: .; j_call: TRBJ2-7; v_call: TRBV7-9; d_call: TRBD2; cdr3_aa: CASRSTSGVFYEQYF; cdr3_nt: TGTGCCAGCAGATCGACTAGCGGGGTATTTTACGAGCAGTACTTC